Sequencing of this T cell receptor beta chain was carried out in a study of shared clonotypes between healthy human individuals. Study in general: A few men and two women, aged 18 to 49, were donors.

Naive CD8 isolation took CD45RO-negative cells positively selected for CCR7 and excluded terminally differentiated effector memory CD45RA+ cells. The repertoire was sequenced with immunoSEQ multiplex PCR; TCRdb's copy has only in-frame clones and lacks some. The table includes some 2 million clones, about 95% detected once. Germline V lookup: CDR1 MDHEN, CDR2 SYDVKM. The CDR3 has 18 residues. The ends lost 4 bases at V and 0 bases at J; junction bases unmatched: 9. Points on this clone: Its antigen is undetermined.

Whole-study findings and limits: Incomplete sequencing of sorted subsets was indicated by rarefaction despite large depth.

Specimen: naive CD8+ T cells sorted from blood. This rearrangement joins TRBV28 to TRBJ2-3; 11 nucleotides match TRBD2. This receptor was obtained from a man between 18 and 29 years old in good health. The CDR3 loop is CASSSLAGGQTSTDTQYF. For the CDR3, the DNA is TGTGCCAGCAGTTCTCTAGCGGGGGGTCAAACTAGCACAGATACGCAGTATTTT.